What follows are 26 T cell receptor beta chains derived from one specimen sequenced in a study of cytomegalovirus exposure and HLA in healthy donors. Here immunoSEQ multiplex PCR was the method, and the copy in TCRdb shows in-frame clones only, minus some. The data hold fewer than 300,000 clones, with approximately 87% observed a single time. Sequences were obtained from PBMCs. The receptors stem from a woman aged 18 to 35 in good health and CMV-seronegative.

The chain links TRBV4-1 to TRBJ1-1; 11 nucleotides agree with TRBD1. After removal of 1 base from V and 5 bases from J, the junction contained 3 bases not matched to a gene. The CDR3 covers 15 residues. Germline V gene sequence: CDR1 MGHRA, CDR2 YSYEKL. CDR3 sequence: CASSQGGTGGTEAFF. Here the CDR3 DNA reads TGCGCCAGCAGCCAAGGTGGGACAGGGGGGACTGAAGCTTTCTTT.

This CDR3 is CSVSLSGTEAFF. The CDR3 region has the DNA TGCAGCGTCTCCCTTTCGGGGACTGAAGCTTTCTTT. This chain joins TRBV29-1 and TRBJ1-1; D is unresolved. Germline V gene sequence: CDR1 SQVTM, CDR2 ANQGSEA. The CDR3 has 12 residues. V gave up 6 bases and J gave up 5 bases, with 13 bases separating them.

The J gene is TRBJ2-3, the V gene TRBV28, with unresolved D. Germline V gene data show CDR1 as MDHEN and CDR2 as SYDVKM. Trimming shortened V by 4 bases and J by 4 bases, and 9 bases separated the two germline ends. CDR3 length equals 13 residues. CDR3 in amino acids: CASSSGQSDTQYF. CDR3 coding DNA: TGTGCCAGCAGTTCTGGCCAATCAGATACGCAGTATTTT.

J is TRBJ1-6 and V is TRBV29-1; D perhaps matches TRBD1 (6 bases). This CDR3 has 14 residues. V was cut by 7 bases and J by 0 bases, with 10 bases left in between. Germline V CDR1 and CDR2: SQVTM, ANQGSEA. CDR3 nucleotides: TGCAGCGGACAGGTGAGCTCCTATAATTCACCCCTCCACTTT. This gives the protein CSGQVSSYNSPLHF. The entire variable domain, with the rest obtained from reference TRBV29-1 and TRBJ1-6, is as follows: SAVISQKPSRDICQRGTSLTIQCQVDSQVTMMFWYRQQPGQSLTLIATANQGSEATYESGFVIDKFPISRPNLTFSTLTVSNMSPEDSSIYLCSGQVSSYNSPLHFGNGTRLTVT.

The rearrangement uses TRBV2 and TRBJ1-1, with D maybe TRBD1 (5 bases). The CDR3 is 13 amino acids. The germline CDR1 and CDR2 sequences are SNHLY and FYNNEI. V was pared by 8 bases and J by 1 base, with 11 bases between. Here the CDR3 reads CASSLGENTEAFF. The DNA of the CDR3 is TGTGCCAGCTCCCTAGGGGAGAACACTGAAGCTTTCTTT.

In DNA, the CDR3 is TGCGCCAGCAGTGAGTTCCCAGGACAGAAATATGGCTACACCTTC. Translated, it gives CASSEFPGQKYGYTF. V and J are TRBV10-2 and TRBJ1-2; tentatively, D is TRBD1 (6 bases). Germline CDR1 WSHSY, CDR2 SAAADI. This CDR3 has 15 amino acids. With 1 base removed from V and 5 bases from J, the gap between germline ends came to 14 bases.

The chain combines TRBV25-1 with TRBJ2-6; D unclear. Germline values: CDR1 MGHDK, CDR2 SYGVNS. The length of the CDR3 is 14 residues. The ends were cut back, 7 bases at V and 0 bases at J, with 7 bases in the middle. The CDR3 here is CASIGDSGANVLTF. In DNA form, the CDR3 reads TGTGCCAGCATCGGAGACTCTGGGGCCAACGTCCTGACTTTC.

The chain combines TRBV7-3 with TRBJ2-5; tentatively, D is TRBD2 (6 bases). Trimming took off 8 bases at V and 0 bases at J, with 10 bases between the two ends. CDR1 and CDR2 from the germline V gene are SGHTA and FQGTGA. The CDR3 is 13 amino acids. The CDR3 nucleotides read TGTGCCAGCTCGCGGGGTAACCAAGAGACCCAGTACTTC. This gives the protein CASSRGNQETQYF.

This chain uses TRBV5-4 with TRBJ2-1; 7 bases are shared with TRBD2. V shed 0 bases, J shed 2 bases, and the junction held 2 bases outside the gene matches. The germline V gene encodes CDR1 SGHNT and CDR2 YYREEE (reference sequence). This CDR3 comprises 15 residues. CDR3 sequence reads: CASSLVREPYNEQFF. In DNA, the CDR3 is TGTGCCAGCAGCTTGGTGCGGGAGCCCTACAATGAGCAGTTCTTC.

This chain connects TRBV6-6 to TRBJ1-1; 7 nucleotides match TRBD1. With 0 bases clipped from V and 4 bases from J, the junction kept 8 bases outside the gene matches. The CDR3 covers 16 residues. CDR1 is MNHNY, CDR2 SVGAGI, per germline (reference sequence). CDR3 sequence: CASSYSDRFLVTEAFF. The CDR3 nucleotides read TGTGCCAGCAGTTACTCGGACAGGTTTTTGGTCACTGAAGCTTTCTTT.

This chain uses TRBV29-1 with TRBJ2-7; 9 nucleotides align to TRBD2. The CDR3 loop spans 13 amino acids. Trimming cost V 7 bases and J 4 bases; bases outside gene matches: 8. Germline assignment: CDR1 SQVTM and CDR2 ANQGSEA. The CDR3 is CSAFSGSRYEQYF. The CDR3 nucleotides read TGCAGCGCCTTTAGCGGGAGCAGATACGAGCAGTACTTC.

Of note for this clone: Other DNA sequences in the sample encode the same CDR3. The gene calls are TRBV20-1 and TRBJ2-1, with D unresolved. Per germline, CDR1 DFQATT and CDR2 SNEGSKA (reference sequence). The CDR3 is 10 residues long. V was clipped by 4 bases and J by 7 bases, with 5 bases between them. CDR3 nucleotides: TGCAGTGCTACCAATAATGAGCAGTTCTTC. Amino acid sequence: CSATNNEQFF.

This clone has only one observation. DNA of the CDR3: TGCAGCGTTGAGGGCAGGGAGGCCGGCGAGCAGTACTTC. Its translation: CSVEGREAGEQYF. This chain connects TRBV29-1 to TRBJ2-7; D may be TRBD2 (6 bases). The CDR3 spans 13 residues. Trimming pared 3 bases from V and 6 bases from J, leaving 15 bases between. Germline V gene data show CDR1 as SQVTM and CDR2 as ANQGSEA.

The chain joins TRBV27 to TRBJ1-5; 7 bases agree with TRBD1. Germline CDR1 MNHEY, CDR2 SMNVEV (reference sequence). The CDR3 contains 15 residues. With 6 bases clipped from V and 0 bases from J, the junction kept 5 bases outside the gene matches. The CDR3 loop is CASRMTGNSNQPQHF. For the CDR3, the DNA is TGTGCCAGCAGAATGACAGGGAATAGCAATCAGCCCCAGCATTTT.

The CDR3 region is CASSSPGGNQPQHF. As DNA, the CDR3 is TGTGCCAGCAGCTCACCGGGGGGCAATCAGCCCCAGCATTTT. This chain joins TRBV7-2 and TRBJ1-5; a possible D gene is TRBD1 (5 bases). The germline V and J ends were trimmed by 4 bases and 2 bases, with 9 bases remaining between them. Germline CDR1 and CDR2: SGHTA and FQGNSA. CDR3 length: 14 residues.

The chain carries TRBV5-6 and TRBJ2-1; D possibly corresponds to TRBD1 (6 bases). The V and J ends lost 4 bases and 6 bases respectively, with 23 bases between them. The germline CDR1 and CDR2 sequences are SGHDT and YYEEEE. CDR3 length: 17 amino acids. The CDR3 reads CASSLLGNNRDGNEQFF. CDR3 in DNA: TGTGCCAGCAGCCTATTGGGGAATAACAGGGATGGCAATGAGCAGTTCTTC.

Only a few counts were recorded for this clone. The CDR3 here is CASSQGPRFDNEQFF. The CDR3 coding sequence is TGTGCCAGCAGCCAAGGTCCTAGGTTTGACAATGAGCAGTTCTTC. The rearrangement links TRBV4-2 to TRBJ2-1; no firm D call. V lost 1 base to trimming and J lost 5 bases, with 12 bases between them. The germline gives CDR1 LGHNA, CDR2 YNFKEQ. CDR3 length: 15 residues.

This chain joins TRBV5-1 and TRBJ2-7, with D possibly being TRBD1 (6 bases). This CDR3 region has 16 residues. Per the germline V gene, CDR1 is SGHRS and CDR2 is YFSETQ. Trimming removed 7 bases at V and 6 bases at J, with 26 bases between. This CDR3 is CASAGAGATVAGEQYF. CDR3 coding DNA: TGCGCCAGCGCCGGGGCAGGGGCAACCGTAGCAGGCGAGCAGTACTTC.

J is TRBJ2-3 and V is TRBV28; TRBD1 matches 10 bases. Germline V gene data show CDR1 as MDHEN and CDR2 as SYDVKM. The CDR3 has 16 residues. Trimming cost V 5 bases and J 3 bases; bases outside gene matches: 8. The CDR3 spells CASSGRDRGTTDTQYF. CDR3 sequence (DNA): TGTGCCAGCAGTGGCCGGGACAGGGGTACGACAGATACGCAGTATTTT.

The chain uses TRBV2 and TRBJ1-4, with 7 bases aligning to TRBD1. The CDR3 has 16 residues. Germline CDR1 and CDR2: SNHLY and FYNNEI. Trimming at V came to 6 bases and at J to 3 bases, leaving 10 bases not matched to a gene. CDR3 sequence reads: CASSRNRGVANEKLFF. The CDR3 DNA is TGTGCCAGCAGCAGGAACAGGGGAGTGGCTAATGAAAAACTGTTTTTT.

This chain joins TRBV28 and TRBJ1-1; 7 positions match TRBD1. V lost 8 bases, J lost 3 bases, and 6 bases stayed unmatched. The CDR3 loop spans 13 amino acids. Germline CDR1 is MDHEN and CDR2 is SYDVKM. CDR3 protein: CASVGTDYTEAFF. CDR3 sequence (DNA): TGTGCCAGCGTGGGGACAGACTACACTGAAGCTTTCTTT.

The rearrangement links TRBV7-6 to TRBJ2-7, with D possibly being TRBD2 (5 bases). Trimming pared 4 bases from V and 5 bases from J, leaving 15 bases between. The germline gives CDR1 SGHVS, CDR2 FNYEAQ. The CDR3 is made up of 14 amino acids. The CDR3 sequence is CASSYRTGSDEQYF. Written as DNA, the CDR3 is TGTGCCAGCAGCTACCGGACGGGGAGCGACGAGCAGTACTTC.

The V and J genes are TRBV6-1 and TRBJ2-1; no definite D call. Trimming pared 7 bases from V and 9 bases from J, leaving 19 bases between. Germline V CDR1 and CDR2: MNHNS, SASEGT. The CDR3 extends over 14 amino acids. The CDR3 protein is CASTATVYGTEQFF. Written as DNA, the CDR3 is TGTGCCAGCACGGCTACAGTATACGGCACTGAGCAGTTCTTC.

The V call is TRBV5-6, the J call TRBJ1-2; 8 bases match TRBD1. This CDR3 is built from 15 residues. The germline V gene has CDR1 SGHDT and CDR2 YYEEEE. The J segment lost 7 bases and the V segment lost 5 bases, leaving 13 bases of the junction unmatched. The CDR3 here is CASSEEDQGARGYTF. DNA of the CDR3: TGTGCCAGCAGTGAGGAGGATCAGGGGGCGCGTGGCTACACCTTC.

CDR3 sequence reads: CASSRTSGADTQYF. In nucleotides, the CDR3 is TGTGCCAGCTCTAGGACTAGCGGGGCAGATACGCAGTATTTT. This chain joins TRBV27 and TRBJ2-3; 12 bases match TRBD2. The junction had 4 bases not matched to a gene; V was cut back by 8 bases and J by 4 bases. This CDR3 comprises 14 residues. Germline-derived CDR1 and CDR2 are MNHEY and SMNVEV (reference sequence).

This clone was detected only once. CDR3 sequence: CASSWRGGPHEQYF. The CDR3 bases are TGCGCCAGCAGCTGGAGGGGAGGGCCCCACGAGCAGTACTTC. The chain is built from TRBV5-1 and TRBJ2-7; 7 bases agree with TRBD2. Losses at the gene ends were 3 bases for V and 5 bases for J; bases not matched to a gene: 8. The CDR3 is 14 amino acids. Germline V CDR1 and CDR2: SGHRS, YFSETQ.